The clone carrying this T cell receptor beta chain was seen more than once but under ten times. Antigen unknown. With the Oncomine TCR Beta short-read assay, DNA from cultured CD4+ T cells was sequenced. Using the QIAamp micro DNA kit, genomic DNA was extracted from the CD4+ T cells that had been cultured. TCRdb called the PCR reads again in MiXCR, with one record for every CDR3 protein. The repertoire holds under 20,000 distinct CDR3 sequences, with about 51% as singletons. This CDR3 has 14 residues. After removal of 5 bases from V and 3 bases from J, the junction contained 7 bases not matched to a gene. Germline CDR1 and CDR2: MNHNS and SASEGT. The sample belongs to a study of vaccination and CD4 T cells after COVID-19. Overall study: Convalescent donors were composed of six males and four females, of whom two were Hispanic. Taking of post-vaccine samples occurred a median 72 days after dose two (range 14 to 241).

The time point denotes: late sampling 161 to 241 days after vaccination in a few convalescent patients. The treatment denotes: approximately 10-day PBMC culture with coronavirus spike peptide pools or control peptides (ViraFEST assay). The chain is built from TRBV6-1 and TRBJ2-7; 7 bases align to TRBD1. This material consisted of CD4+ T cells from blood, cultured in vitro, taken about 7 months after SARS-CoV-2 vaccination. This TCR was recovered from a human donor who had recovered from COVID-19. The CDR3 DNA is TGTGCCAGCAGTCGACAGGGATCGGACTACGAGCAGTACTTC. Its protein is CASSRQGSDYEQYF.